These T cell receptor beta chains were read from a single sample in a study of technical replicates of blood from a few donors. Assay used: immunoSEQ multiplex PCR; TCRdb lists only in-frame clones, some missing. The sample comprises about 69,000 clones, around 90% of which are singletons, and 4% to 5% rests with the top ten. The sample taken for sequencing was PBMCs. The receptors here all came from a human donor in good health. Some clones in this sample may be carry-over from other donors' samples. The CDR3 runs from the conserved cysteine through the conserved F or W. D genes are given only for firm matches. Only some rows state a clone size, as once, few, many or a class for expanded clones.

CDR3aa,CDR3nt,d_gene,v_gene,j_gene,abundance
CASSPSGEPNYGYTF,TGTGCCAGCTCACCCTCAGGGGAGCCTAACTATGGCTACACCTTC,.,TRBV18,TRBJ1-2,.
CASSQTGQDTEAFF,TGTGCCAGCAGCCAGACAGGTCAGGACACTGAAGCTTTCTTT,.,TRBV4-2,TRBJ1-1,.
CASSSQQETQYF,TGTGCCAGCAGCTCCCAGCAAGAGACCCAGTACTTC,.,TRBV7-2,TRBJ2-5,.
CASSLVRAGYEQYF,TGTGCCAGCAGCTTAGTCAGGGCCGGGTACGAGCAGTACTTC,.,TRBV11-2,TRBJ2-7,once
CASSWSYTPSYEQYF,TGTGCCAGCAGCTGGAGTTATACCCCCTCCTACGAGCAGTACTTC,.,TRBV7-8,TRBJ2-7,.
CASSYVSRGSYEQYF,TGTGCCAGCAGTTATGTGAGTCGGGGTTCCTACGAGCAGTACTTC,.,TRBV6-5,TRBJ2-7,.
CASSQEPRNEQFF,TGTGCCAGCAGCCAGGAGCCCCGCAATGAGCAGTTCTTC,.,TRBV4-2,TRBJ2-1,.
CASSCPGQSNQPQHF,TGTGCCAGCAGTTGCCCGGGACAGAGCAATCAGCCCCAGCATTTT,TRBD1,TRBV27,TRBJ1-5,medium-sized
CASTAGLAIYNEQFF,TGTGCCAGCACCGCGGGACTAGCGATTTACAATGAGCAGTTCTTC,TRBD2,TRBV2,TRBJ2-1,once
CAISSGVDNSPLHF,TGTGCCATCAGTTCAGGGGTGGATAATTCACCCCTCCACTTT,.,TRBV10-3,TRBJ1-6,few
CASSPNIPGPPQDTQYF,TGTGCCAGCAGCCCCAACATTCCAGGGCCCCCCCAGGATACGCAGTATTTT,.,TRBV7-9,TRBJ2-3,.
CASSYPADTQVETQYF,TGTGCCAGCAGCTACCCCGCGGACACCCAAGTGGAGACCCAGTACTTC,.,TRBV11-2,TRBJ2-5,.
CASTGTGLIDEQYF,TGTGCCAGCACTGGGACAGGGCTTATCGACGAGCAGTACTTC,TRBD1,TRBV6-6,TRBJ2-7,.
CASSRDRGNEQFF,TGTGCCAGCAGCCGAGACAGGGGAAATGAGCAGTTCTTC,TRBD1,TRBV9,TRBJ2-1,.
CASSLEAGGGDTQYF,TGCGCCAGCAGCTTGGAAGCGGGGGGCGGTGATACGCAGTATTTT,TRBD2,TRBV5-1,TRBJ2-3,.
CAISLDRGHGNTIYF,TGTGCCATCAGCCTAGACAGGGGGCACGGAAACACCATATATTTT,TRBD1,TRBV10-3,TRBJ1-3,.
CASSLVTSARGEAFF,TGTGCCAGCAGCTTGGTGACTTCAGCACGGGGTGAAGCTTTCTTT,.,TRBV5-6,TRBJ1-1,.
CASSHPGRGNTEAFF,TGCGCCAGCAGCCATCCCGGGCGGGGGAACACTGAAGCTTTCTTT,.,TRBV4-1,TRBJ1-1,.
CASSWGLRTDTQYF,TGCGCCAGCAGCTGGGGACTTCGCACAGATACGCAGTATTTT,.,TRBV5-1,TRBJ2-3,.
CASSADRAGYTF,TGTGCCAGCTCAGCGGACAGGGCTGGCTACACCTTC,TRBD1,TRBV18,TRBJ1-2,once
CASSFSTSREKLFF,TGTGCCAGCAGTTTTTCGACTAGCAGGGAAAAACTGTTTTTT,.,TRBV6-5,TRBJ1-4,.
CASSLEGGNSPLHF,TGTGCCAGCAGCTTAGAAGGGGGAAATTCACCCCTCCACTTT,.,TRBV11-3,TRBJ1-6,.
CASSSPGLSVNEQFF,TGTGCCAGCAGCTCCCCGGGACTCTCCGTGAATGAGCAGTTCTTC,.,TRBV11-2,TRBJ2-1,.
CASSKGDTYNEQFF,TGTGCCAGCAGCAAAGGAGACACTTACAATGAGCAGTTCTTC,.,TRBV21-1,TRBJ2-1,.
CASRGQGDEQYF,TGTGCCAGCAGGGGACAGGGTGACGAGCAGTACTTC,TRBD1,TRBV2,TRBJ2-7,.
CASSLDPRSDTQYF,TGTGCCAGCAGCTTAGATCCGAGGTCAGATACGCAGTATTTT,.,TRBV11-2,TRBJ2-3,.
CATSRDRGGAFEQYF,TGTGCCACCAGCAGAGATAGGGGGGGGGCCTTCGAGCAGTACTTC,.,TRBV15,TRBJ2-7,.
CSAYLAGQGTDTQYF,TGCAGCGCCTACCTGGCGGGACAGGGGACAGATACGCAGTATTTT,TRBD1,TRBV29-1,TRBJ2-3,.